Sequencing of this TCR beta chain was carried out in a study of blood T cells in healthy people across ages. In the study overall: About one barcoded beta molecule per two T cells was the capture yield of template switching. Study findings and constraints: Among long-lived donors, naive CD4+ cells were more numerous and diversity higher than in aged donors.

Trimming pared 6 bases from V and 5 bases from J, leaving 13 bases between. CDR1 and CDR2 from the germline V gene are ENHRY and SYGVKD. This CDR3 comprises 13 residues. Each sample gave at least 6.5 million isolated PBMCs. The authors ran a second PCR of roughly 6 to 11 cycles using a sample-barcoded 5' primer and a J-beta primer mix. Each cDNA molecule carried a tag from a template-switch adaptor that contained 12 random nucleotides. TCRdb called the 5' RACE reads again in MiXCR, with one record for every CDR3 protein. The sample includes 1.4 million or so distinct CDR3 sequences, 40% to 45% seen only once; the top ten take just over 4%. On this clonotype: Its target is unknown.

This receptor was identified in a woman younger than 35 in good health. This rearrangement joins TRBV10-3 to TRBJ2-5, with TRBD2 as a possible D gene (7 bases). The sample taken for sequencing was blood. CDR3 loop: CAISEGEGETQYF. The CDR3 DNA is TGTGCCATCAGCGAGGGGGAGGGTGAGACCCAGTACTTC.